These T cell receptor beta chains were read from a single sample in a study of CD8 T cells in ankylosing spondylitis. One entry per CDR3 protein results from TCRdb running MiXCR on the 5' RACE reads. Seen here are around 100,000 distinct CDR3 sequences, 24% observed once, and the top ten hold 9% to 15%. Material for sequencing was synovial fluid, either unsorted or a sorted T cell fraction (not recorded which). The receptors here all came from a male donor with ankylosing spondylitis. CDR3s include the opening cysteine and the closing phenylalanine or tryptophan. The D gene is left open where the match is weak. Not every row has a clone size; where given, it reads once, few, many or a size class.

clone_size	d_call	j_call	v_call	cdr3_nt	cdr3_aa
NA	NA	TRBJ2-6	TRBV10-3	TGTGCCATCAGTGCGGGGGCCGGGGCCAACGTCCTGACTTTC	CAISAGAGANVLTF
many	TRBD2	TRBJ2-1	TRBV15	TGTGCCACCAGCAGAGAGGGACTAGCTATCTACAATGAGCAGTTCTTC	CATSREGLAIYNEQFF
NA	TRBD1	TRBJ1-2	TRBV7-2	TGTGCCAGCGGTGGGGACAGACGTCTTAACTATGGCTACACCTTC	CASGGDRRLNYGYTF
NA	NA	TRBJ1-2	TRBV5-1	TGCGCCAGCAGCCGCGGGGGGGCTGATGGCTACACCTTC	CASSRGGADGYTF
many	NA	TRBJ2-1	TRBV20-1	TGCAGTGCTCCCTCGGGACGCGGGGCCAACAATGAGCAGTTCTTC	CSAPSGRGANNEQFF
NA	NA	TRBJ2-7	TRBV7-9	TGTGCCAGCAGCTTACCAGCTCATGGTGAGCAGTACTTC	CASSLPAHGEQYF
NA	TRBD2	TRBJ2-1	TRBV7-9	TGTGCCAGCAGGTCTAGCGGGAGTGGCTCCTACAATGAGCAGTTCTTC	CASRSSGSGSYNEQFF
once	NA	TRBJ1-1	TRBV10-3	TGTGCCATCAAAAGGACAGATATGAACACTGAAGCTTTCTTT	CAIKRTDMNTEAFF
NA	NA	TRBJ2-5	TRBV7-2	TGTGCCAGCAGCTTAGCGGCAGGAAGAGAGGAGACCCAGTACTTC	CASSLAAGREETQYF
few	TRBD1	TRBJ1-1	TRBV6-5	TGTGCCAGCAGTTCCCAGGGGGCTCTTAACACTGAAGCTTTCTTT	CASSSQGALNTEAFF
NA	NA	TRBJ2-1	TRBV5-1	TGCGCCAGCAGCCGCGGGGACCTCTCGGATGAGCAGTTCTTC	CASSRGDLSDEQFF
few	NA	TRBJ2-1	TRBV7-9	TGTGCCAGCAGCCCAACAGTCTCAATGGTGCAGTTCTTC	CASSPTVSMVQFF
NA	TRBD1	TRBJ1-5	TRBV15	TGTGCCACCAGCTCACCGGGACAGGGGTACAATCAGCCCCAGCATTTT	CATSSPGQGYNQPQHF
few	NA	TRBJ2-1	TRBV7-2	TGTGCCAGCAGCCCGGACTATTCTGTCTCCTACAATGAGCAGTTCTTC	CASSPDYSVSYNEQFF
NA	TRBD1	TRBJ2-2	TRBV29-1	TGCAGCGTTGAATCAGGGGGCGCCGGGGAGCTGTTTTTT	CSVESGGAGELFF
NA	NA	TRBJ2-2	TRBV19	TGTGCCTCACATGGGGACACCGGGGAGCTGTTTTTT	CASHGDTGELFF
NA	NA	TRBJ2-7	TRBV10-3	TGTGCCACGCGGGATCAGCGGAGGGACGAGCAGTACTTC	CATRDQRRDEQYF
NA	NA	TRBJ2-5	TRBV24-1	TGTGCCACAGCCAAAGAAGGGGGTGTATCAGAGACCCAGTACTTC	CATAKEGGVSETQYF
many	NA	TRBJ2-7	TRBV2	TGTGCCAGCAGTGCCCCGGTGGGGGGTATGCAGTACTTC	CASSAPVGGMQYF
NA	NA	TRBJ1-1	TRBV29-1	TGCAGCGTTGATAGGGCAGCTTTCTTT	CSVDRAAFF
few	NA	TRBJ1-1	TRBV12-3/TRBV12-4	TGTGCCAGCAGCGATCTCGGGAGGGAGAACACTGAAGCTTTCTTT	CASSDLGRENTEAFF
many	NA	TRBJ1-1	TRBV20-1	TGCAGTGCTAGAGGGTCGGGGGGCACTGAAGCTTTCTTT	CSARGSGGTEAFF
NA	NA	TRBJ1-2	TRBV19	TGTGCCAGTAGCTTGGGACGAAGCTATGGCTACACCTTC	CASSLGRSYGYTF
NA	TRBD2	TRBJ2-5	TRBV6-1	TGTGCCAGCAGACTAGCGGGAGAGACCCAGTACTTC	CASRLAGETQYF
few	NA	TRBJ1-1	TRBV29-1	TGCAGCGCCCGGAACCTTATGAACACTGAAGCTTTCTTT	CSARNLMNTEAFF
few	TRBD1	TRBJ1-1	TRBV5-1	TGCGCCAGCAGCGGGTGGGGACAGCTGAACACTGAAGCTTTCTTT	CASSGWGQLNTEAFF